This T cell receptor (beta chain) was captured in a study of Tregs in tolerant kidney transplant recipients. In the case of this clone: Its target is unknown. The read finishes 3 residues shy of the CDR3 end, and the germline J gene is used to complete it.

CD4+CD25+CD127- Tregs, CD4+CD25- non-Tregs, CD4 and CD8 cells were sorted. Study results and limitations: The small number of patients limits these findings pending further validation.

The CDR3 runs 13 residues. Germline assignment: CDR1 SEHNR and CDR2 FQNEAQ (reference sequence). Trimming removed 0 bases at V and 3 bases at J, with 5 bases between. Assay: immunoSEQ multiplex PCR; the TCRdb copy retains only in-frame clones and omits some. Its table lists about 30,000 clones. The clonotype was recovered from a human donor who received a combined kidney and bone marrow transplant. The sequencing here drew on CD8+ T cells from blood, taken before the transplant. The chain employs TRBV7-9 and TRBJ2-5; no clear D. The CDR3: CASSLALEETQYF. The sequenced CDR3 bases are TGTGCCAGCAGCTTAGCTCTAGAAGAGACC. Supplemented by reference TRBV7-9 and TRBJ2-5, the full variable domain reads DTGVSQNPRHKITKRGQNVTFRCDPISEHNRLYWYRQTLGQGPEFLTYFQNEAQLEKSRLLSDRFSAERPKGSFSTLEIQRTEQGDSAMYLCASSLALEETQYFGPGTRLLVL.